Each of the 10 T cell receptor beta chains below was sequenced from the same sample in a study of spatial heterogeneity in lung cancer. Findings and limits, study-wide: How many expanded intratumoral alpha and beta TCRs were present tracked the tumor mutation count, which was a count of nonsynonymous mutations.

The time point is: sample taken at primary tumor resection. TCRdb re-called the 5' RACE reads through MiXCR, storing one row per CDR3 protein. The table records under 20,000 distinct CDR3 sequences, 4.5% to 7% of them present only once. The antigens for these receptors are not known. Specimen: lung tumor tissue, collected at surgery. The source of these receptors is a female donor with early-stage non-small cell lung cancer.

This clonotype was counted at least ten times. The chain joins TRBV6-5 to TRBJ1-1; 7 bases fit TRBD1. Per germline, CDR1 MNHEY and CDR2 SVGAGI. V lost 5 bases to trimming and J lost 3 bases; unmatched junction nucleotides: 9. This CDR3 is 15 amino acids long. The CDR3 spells CASSGTTGPHTEAFF. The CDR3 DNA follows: TGTGCCAGCAGTGGGACGACAGGGCCACACACTGAAGCTTTCTTT.

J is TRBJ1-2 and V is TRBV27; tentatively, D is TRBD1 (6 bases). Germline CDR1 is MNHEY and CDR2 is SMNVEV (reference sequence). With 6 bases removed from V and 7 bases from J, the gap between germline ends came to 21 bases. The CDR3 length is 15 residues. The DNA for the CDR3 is TGTGCCAGCAGCGGCACGGACAGAACCTTCGTTGGCTACACCTTC. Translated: CASSGTDRTFVGYTF.

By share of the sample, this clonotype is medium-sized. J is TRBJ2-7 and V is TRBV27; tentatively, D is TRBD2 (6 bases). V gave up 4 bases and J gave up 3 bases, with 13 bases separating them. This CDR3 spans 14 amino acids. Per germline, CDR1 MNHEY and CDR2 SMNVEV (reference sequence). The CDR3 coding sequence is TGTGCCAGCAGTTCCTTGGGAGGAGGCTACGAGCAGTACTTC. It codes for CASSSLGGGYEQYF.

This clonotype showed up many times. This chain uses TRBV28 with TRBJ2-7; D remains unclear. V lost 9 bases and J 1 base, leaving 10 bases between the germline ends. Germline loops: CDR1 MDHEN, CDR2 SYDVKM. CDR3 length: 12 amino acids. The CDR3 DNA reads TGTGCCAGTCGACCCCCATCCTACGAGCAGTACTTC. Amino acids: CASRPPSYEQYF.

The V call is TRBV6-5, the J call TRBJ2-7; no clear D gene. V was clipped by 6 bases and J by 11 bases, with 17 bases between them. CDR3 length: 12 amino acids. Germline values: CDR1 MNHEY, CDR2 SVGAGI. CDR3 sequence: CASRKGQRQEYF. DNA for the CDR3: TGTGCCAGCAGAAAAGGCCAGAGGCAGGAGTACTTC.

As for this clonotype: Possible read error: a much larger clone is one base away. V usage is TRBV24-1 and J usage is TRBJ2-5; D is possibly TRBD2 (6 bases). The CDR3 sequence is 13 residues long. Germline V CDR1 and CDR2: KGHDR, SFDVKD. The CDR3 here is CATSAGLQEPQYF. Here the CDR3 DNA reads TGTGCCACCAGTGCGGGACTTCAAGAGCCCCAGTACTTC.

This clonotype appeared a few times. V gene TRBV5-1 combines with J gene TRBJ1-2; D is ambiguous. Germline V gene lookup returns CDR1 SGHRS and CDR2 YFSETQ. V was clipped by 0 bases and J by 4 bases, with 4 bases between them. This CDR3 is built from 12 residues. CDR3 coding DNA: TGCGCCAGCAGCTTGGGTCGCTATGGCTACACCTTC. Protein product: CASSLGRYGYTF.

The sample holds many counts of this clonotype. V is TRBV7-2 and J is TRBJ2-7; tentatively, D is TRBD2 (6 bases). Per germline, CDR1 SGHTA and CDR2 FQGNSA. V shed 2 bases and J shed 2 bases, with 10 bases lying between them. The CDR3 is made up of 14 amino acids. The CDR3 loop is CASSLTEGTYEQYF. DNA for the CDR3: TGTGCCAGCAGCTTAACGGAGGGCACCTACGAGCAGTACTTC.

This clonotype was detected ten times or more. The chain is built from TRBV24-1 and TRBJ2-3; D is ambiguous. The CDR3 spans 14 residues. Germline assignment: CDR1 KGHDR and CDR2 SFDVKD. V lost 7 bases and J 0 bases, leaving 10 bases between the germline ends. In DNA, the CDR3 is TGTGCCACCAGCCGCGGCCTCAGCACAGATACGCAGTATTTT. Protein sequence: CATSRGLSTDTQYF.

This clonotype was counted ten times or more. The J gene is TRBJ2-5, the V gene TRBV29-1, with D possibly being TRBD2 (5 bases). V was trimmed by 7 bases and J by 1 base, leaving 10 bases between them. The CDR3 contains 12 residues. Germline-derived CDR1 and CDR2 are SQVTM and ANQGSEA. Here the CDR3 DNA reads TGCAGCGCCGGGGTGCTCCAAGAGACCCAGTACTTC. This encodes CSAGVLQETQYF. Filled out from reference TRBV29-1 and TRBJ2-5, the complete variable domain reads SAVISQKPSRDICQRGTSLTIQCQVDSQVTMMFWYRQQPGQSLTLIATANQGSEATYESGFVIDKFPISRPNLTFSTLTVSNMSPEDSSIYLCSAGVLQETQYFGPGTRLLVL.